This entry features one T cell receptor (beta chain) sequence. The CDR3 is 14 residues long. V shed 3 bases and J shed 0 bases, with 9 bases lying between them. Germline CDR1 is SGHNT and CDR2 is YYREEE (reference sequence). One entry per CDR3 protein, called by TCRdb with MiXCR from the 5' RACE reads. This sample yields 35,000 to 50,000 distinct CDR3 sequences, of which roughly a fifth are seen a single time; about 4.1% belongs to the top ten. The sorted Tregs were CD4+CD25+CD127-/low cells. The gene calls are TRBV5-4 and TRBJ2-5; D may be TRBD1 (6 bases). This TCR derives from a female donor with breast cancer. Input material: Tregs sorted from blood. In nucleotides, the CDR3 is TGTGCCAGCAGCTCCGGGACACACCAAGAGACCCAGTACTTC. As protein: CASSSGTHQETQYF.